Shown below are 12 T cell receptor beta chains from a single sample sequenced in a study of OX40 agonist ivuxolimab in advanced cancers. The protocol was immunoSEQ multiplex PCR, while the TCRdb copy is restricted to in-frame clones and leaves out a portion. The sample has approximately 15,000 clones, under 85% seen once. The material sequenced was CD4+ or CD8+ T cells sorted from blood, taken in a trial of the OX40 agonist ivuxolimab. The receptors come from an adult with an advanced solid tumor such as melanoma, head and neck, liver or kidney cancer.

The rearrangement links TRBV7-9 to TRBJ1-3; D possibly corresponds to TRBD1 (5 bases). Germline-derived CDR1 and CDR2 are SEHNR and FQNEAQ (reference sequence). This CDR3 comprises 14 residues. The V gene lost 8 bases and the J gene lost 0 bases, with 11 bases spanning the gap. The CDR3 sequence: CASRDLVSGNTIYF. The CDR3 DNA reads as TGTGCCAGCCGGGACTTAGTCTCTGGAAACACCATATATTTT.

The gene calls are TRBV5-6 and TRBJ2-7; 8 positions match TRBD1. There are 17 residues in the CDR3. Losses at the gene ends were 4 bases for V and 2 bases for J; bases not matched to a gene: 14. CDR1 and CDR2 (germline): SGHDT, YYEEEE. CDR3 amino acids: CASSPRQGIIGPYEQYF. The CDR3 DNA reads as TGTGCCAGCAGCCCCCGACAGGGGATAATAGGCCCCTACGAGCAGTACTTC.

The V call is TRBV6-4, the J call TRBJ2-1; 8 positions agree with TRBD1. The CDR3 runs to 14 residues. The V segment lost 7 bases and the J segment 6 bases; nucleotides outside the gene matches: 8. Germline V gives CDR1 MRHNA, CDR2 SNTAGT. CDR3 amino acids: CASKQDRDVNEQFF. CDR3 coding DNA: TGTGCCAGCAAGCAGGACAGGGATGTCAATGAGCAGTTCTTC.

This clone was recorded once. CDR3 sequence reads: CASSLTLANTGELFF. In DNA, the CDR3 is TGTGCCAGCAGCTTGACTCTAGCGAACACCGGGGAGCTGTTTTTT. V is TRBV7-3 and J is TRBJ2-2; D not certain. The germline V gene encodes CDR1 SGHTA and CDR2 FQGTGA. This CDR3 comprises 15 residues. The ends were cut back, 3 bases at V and 0 bases at J, with 8 bases in the middle.

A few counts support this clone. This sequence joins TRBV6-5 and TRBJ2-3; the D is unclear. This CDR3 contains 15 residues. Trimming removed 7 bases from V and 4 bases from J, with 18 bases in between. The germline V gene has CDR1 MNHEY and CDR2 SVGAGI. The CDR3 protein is CASTLSGDLPDTQYF. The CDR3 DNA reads TGTGCCAGCACTCTGAGTGGAGACCTGCCAGATACGCAGTATTTT.

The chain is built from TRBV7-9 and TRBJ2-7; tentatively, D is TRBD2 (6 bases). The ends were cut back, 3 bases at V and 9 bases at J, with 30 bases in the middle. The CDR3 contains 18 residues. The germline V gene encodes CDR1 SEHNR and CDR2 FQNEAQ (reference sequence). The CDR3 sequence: CASSFGGDPTPLRARQYF. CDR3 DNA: TGTGCCAGCAGCTTTGGCGGGGATCCGACCCCTCTACGAGCAAGGCAGTACTTC.

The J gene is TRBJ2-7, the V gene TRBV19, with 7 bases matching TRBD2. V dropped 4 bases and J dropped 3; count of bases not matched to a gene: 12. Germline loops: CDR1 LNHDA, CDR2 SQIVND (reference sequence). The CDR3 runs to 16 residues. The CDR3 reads CASSKIPGTTLYEQYF. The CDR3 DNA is TGTGCCAGTAGTAAAATCCCCGGGACTACCCTCTACGAGCAGTACTTC.

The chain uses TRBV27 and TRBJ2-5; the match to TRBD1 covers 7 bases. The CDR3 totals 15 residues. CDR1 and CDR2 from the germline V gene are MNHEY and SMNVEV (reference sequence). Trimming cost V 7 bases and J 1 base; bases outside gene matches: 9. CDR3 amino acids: CASTVRGQPQETQYF. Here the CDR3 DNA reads TGTGCCAGCACCGTAAGGGGACAGCCCCAAGAGACCCAGTACTTC.

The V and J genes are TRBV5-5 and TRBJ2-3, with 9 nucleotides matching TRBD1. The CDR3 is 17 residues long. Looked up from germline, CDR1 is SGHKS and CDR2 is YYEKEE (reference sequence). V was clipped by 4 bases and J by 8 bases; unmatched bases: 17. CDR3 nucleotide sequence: TGTGCCAGCAGCACTGTTCCGGGACAGGGTATGGGAGGTACGCAGTATTTT. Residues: CASSTVPGQGMGGTQYF.

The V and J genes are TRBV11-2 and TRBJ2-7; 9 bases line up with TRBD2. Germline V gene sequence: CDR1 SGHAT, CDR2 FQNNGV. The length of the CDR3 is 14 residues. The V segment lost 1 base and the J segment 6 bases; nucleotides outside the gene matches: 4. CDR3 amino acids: CASSLAAGGGEQYF. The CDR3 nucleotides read TGTGCCAGCAGCTTAGCGGCGGGAGGGGGCGAGCAGTACTTC.

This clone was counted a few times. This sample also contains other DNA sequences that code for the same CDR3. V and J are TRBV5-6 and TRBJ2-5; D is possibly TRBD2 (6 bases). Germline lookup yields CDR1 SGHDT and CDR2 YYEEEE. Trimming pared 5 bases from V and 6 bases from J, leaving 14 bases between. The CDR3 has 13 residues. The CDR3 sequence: CASSSGAGKTQYF. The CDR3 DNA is TGTGCCAGCAGTTCGGGAGCTGGGAAGACCCAGTACTTC.

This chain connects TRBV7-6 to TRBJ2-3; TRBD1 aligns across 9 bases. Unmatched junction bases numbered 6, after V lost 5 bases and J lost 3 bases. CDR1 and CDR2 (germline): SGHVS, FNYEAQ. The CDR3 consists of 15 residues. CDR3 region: CASSNRDRETDTQYF. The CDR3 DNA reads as TGTGCCAGCAGCAACCGGGACAGGGAAACAGATACGCAGTATTTT.